Sequencing of this T cell receptor (beta chain) was carried out in a study of cytomegalovirus exposure and HLA in healthy donors. About this clone: Its matching antigen is unknown.

Germline-derived CDR1 and CDR2 are MNHEY and SMNVEV (reference sequence). This CDR3 has 15 residues. Trimming left V 3 bases short and J 4 bases short, with 14 bases between. It was with 60 Vbeta and 13 Jbeta primers that the PCR ran. The protocol was immunoSEQ multiplex PCR, while the TCRdb copy is restricted to in-frame clones and leaves out a portion. The data contain 110,000 or so clones, 82% of them singletons. Study results and caveats: V- and J-gene trimming of TCR beta was linked (in a later analysis) to a missense DCLRE1C variant.

The rearrangement joins TRBV27 to TRBJ2-3; weak D call: TRBD1 (5 bases). Sequenced input: PBMCs. This receptor was taken from a young woman in good health and CMV-seronegative. DNA for the CDR3: TGTGCCAGCAGTTTGCTCAGGGCTGCACCAGATACGCAGTATTTT. This gives the protein CASSLLRAAPDTQYF.